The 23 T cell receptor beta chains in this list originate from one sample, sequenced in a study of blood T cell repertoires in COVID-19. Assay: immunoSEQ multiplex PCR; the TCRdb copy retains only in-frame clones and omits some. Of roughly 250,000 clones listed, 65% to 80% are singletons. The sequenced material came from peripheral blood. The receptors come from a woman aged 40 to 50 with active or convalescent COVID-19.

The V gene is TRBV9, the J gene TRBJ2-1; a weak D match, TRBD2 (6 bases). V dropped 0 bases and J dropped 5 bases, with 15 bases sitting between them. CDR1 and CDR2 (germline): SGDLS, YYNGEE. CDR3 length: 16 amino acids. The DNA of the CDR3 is TGTGCCAGCAGCGTAGCTACGGCGGGGACCAACAATGAGCAGTTCTTC. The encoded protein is CASSVATAGTNNEQFF.

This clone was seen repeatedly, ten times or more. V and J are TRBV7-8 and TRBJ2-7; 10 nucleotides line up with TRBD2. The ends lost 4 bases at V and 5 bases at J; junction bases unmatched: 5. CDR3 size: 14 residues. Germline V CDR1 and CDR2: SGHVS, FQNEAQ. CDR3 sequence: CASSYGTSDDEQYV. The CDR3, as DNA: TGTGCCAGCAGCTACGGGACTAGCGATGACGAGCAGTACGTC.

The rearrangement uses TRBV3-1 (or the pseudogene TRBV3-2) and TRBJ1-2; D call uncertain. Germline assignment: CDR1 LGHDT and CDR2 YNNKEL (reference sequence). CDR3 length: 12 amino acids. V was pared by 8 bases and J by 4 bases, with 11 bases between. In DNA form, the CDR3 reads TGTGCCAGCGTGGCAGCGGGCTATGGCTACACCTTC. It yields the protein CASVAAGYGYTF.

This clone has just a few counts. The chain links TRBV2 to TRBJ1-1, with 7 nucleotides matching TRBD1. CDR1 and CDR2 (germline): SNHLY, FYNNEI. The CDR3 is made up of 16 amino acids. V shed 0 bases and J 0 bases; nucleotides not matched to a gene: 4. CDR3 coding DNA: TGTGCCAGCAGTGAAGCGACAGGGCGATTGAACACTGAAGCTTTCTTT. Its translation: CASSEATGRLNTEAFF.

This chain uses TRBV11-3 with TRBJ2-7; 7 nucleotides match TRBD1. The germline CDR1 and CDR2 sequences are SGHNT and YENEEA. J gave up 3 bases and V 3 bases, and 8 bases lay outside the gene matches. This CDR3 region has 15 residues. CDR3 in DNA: TGTGCCAGCAGCTTCTCGACAGGGCCGCACTACGAGCAGTACTTC. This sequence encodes CASSFSTGPHYEQYF.

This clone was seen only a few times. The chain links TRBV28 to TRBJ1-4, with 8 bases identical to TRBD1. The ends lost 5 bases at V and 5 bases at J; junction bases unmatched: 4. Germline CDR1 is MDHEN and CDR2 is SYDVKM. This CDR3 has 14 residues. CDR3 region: CASSVRTGNEKLFF. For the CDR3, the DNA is TGTGCCAGCAGTGTAAGGACAGGGAATGAAAAACTGTTTTTT.

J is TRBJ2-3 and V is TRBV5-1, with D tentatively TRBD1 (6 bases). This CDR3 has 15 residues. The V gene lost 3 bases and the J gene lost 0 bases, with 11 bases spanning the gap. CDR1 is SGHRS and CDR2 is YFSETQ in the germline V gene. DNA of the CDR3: TGCGCCAGCAGCTCACAGGGATCTAGCACAGATACGCAGTATTTT. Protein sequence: CASSSQGSSTDTQYF.

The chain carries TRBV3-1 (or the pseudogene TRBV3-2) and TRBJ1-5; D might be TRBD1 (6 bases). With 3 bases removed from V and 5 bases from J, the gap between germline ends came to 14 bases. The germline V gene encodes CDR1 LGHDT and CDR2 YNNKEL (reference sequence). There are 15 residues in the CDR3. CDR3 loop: CASSHGQLGDQPQHF. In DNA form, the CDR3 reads TGTGCCAGCAGCCATGGACAGTTAGGGGATCAGCCCCAGCATTTT.

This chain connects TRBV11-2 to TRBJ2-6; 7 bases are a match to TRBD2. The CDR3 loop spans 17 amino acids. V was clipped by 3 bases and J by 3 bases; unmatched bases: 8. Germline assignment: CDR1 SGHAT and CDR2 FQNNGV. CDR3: CASSFSGVPGGANVLTF. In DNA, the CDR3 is TGTGCCAGCAGCTTCAGCGGGGTTCCGGGTGGGGCCAACGTCCTGACTTTC.

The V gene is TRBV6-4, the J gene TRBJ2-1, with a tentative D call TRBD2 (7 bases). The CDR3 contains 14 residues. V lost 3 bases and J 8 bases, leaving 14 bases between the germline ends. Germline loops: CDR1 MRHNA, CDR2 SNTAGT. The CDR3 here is CASSEGGAGDEQFF. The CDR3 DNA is TGTGCCAGCAGTGAGGGGGGGGCCGGAGATGAGCAGTTCTTC.

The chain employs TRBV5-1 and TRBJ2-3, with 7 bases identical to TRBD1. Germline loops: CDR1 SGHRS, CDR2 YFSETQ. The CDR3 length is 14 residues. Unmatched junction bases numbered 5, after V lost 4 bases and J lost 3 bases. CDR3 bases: TGCGCCAGCAGCAGGGCAGGGGGTACAGATACGCAGTATTTT. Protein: CASSRAGGTDTQYF.

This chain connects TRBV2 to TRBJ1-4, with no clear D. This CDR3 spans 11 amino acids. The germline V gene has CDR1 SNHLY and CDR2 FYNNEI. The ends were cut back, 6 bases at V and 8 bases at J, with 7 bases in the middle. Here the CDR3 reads CASSGEEKLFF. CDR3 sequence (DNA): TGTGCCAGCAGCGGTGAAGAAAAACTGTTTTTT. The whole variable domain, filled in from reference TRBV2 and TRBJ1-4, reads EPEVTQTPSHQVTQMGQEVILRCVPISNHLYFYWYRQILGQKVEFLVSFYNNEISEKSEIFDDQFSVERPDGSNFTLKIRSTKLEDSAMYFCASSGEEKLFFGSGTQLSVL.

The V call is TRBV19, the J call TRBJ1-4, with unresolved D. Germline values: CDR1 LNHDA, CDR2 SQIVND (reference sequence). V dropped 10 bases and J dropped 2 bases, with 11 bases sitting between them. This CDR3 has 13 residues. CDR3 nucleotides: TGTGCCACTTCTAGAGGGACTAATGAAAAACTGTTTTTT. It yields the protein CATSRGTNEKLFF.

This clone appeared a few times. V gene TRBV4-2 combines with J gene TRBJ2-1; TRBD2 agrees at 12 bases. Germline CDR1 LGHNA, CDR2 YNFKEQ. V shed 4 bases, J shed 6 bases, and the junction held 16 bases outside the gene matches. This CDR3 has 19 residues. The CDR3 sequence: CASSPSGVSSGGAANEQFF. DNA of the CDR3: TGTGCCAGCAGCCCCTCAGGGGTGTCTAGCGGGGGGGCGGCCAATGAGCAGTTCTTC.

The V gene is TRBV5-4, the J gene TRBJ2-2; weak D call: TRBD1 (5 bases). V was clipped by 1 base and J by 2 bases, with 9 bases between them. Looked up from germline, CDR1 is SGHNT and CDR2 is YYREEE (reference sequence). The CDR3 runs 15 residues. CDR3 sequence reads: CASSLQGPNTGELFF. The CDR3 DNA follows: TGTGCCAGCAGCTTGCAGGGTCCTAACACCGGGGAGCTGTTTTTT.

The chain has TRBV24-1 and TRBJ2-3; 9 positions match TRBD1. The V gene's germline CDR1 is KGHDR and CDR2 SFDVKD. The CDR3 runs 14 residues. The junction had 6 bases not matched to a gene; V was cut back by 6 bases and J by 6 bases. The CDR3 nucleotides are TGTGCCACCAGTCCGGGACAGGGTACCGATACGCAGTATTTT. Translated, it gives CATSPGQGTDTQYF.

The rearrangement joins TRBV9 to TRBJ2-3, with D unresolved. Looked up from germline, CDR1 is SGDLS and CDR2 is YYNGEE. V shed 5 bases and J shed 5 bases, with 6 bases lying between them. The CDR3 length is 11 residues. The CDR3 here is CASRAEDTQYF. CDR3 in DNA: TGTGCCAGCAGGGCAGAAGATACGCAGTATTTT.

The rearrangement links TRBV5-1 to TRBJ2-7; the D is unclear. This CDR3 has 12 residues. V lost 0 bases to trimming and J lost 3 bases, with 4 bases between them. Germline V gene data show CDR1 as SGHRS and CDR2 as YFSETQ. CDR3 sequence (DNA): TGCGCCAGCAGCTTGGACAACTACGAGCAGTACTTC. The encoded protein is CASSLDNYEQYF.

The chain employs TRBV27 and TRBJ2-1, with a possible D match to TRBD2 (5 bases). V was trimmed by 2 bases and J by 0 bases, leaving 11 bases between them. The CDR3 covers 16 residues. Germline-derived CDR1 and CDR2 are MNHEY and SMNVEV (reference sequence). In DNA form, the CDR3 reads TGTGCCAGCAGTTTAGGGAGTCGGGGCTCCTACAATGAGCAGTTCTTC. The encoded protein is CASSLGSRGSYNEQFF.

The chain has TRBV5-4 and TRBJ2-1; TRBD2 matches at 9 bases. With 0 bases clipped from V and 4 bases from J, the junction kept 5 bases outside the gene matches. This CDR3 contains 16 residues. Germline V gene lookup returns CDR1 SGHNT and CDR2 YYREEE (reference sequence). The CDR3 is CASSLEGSGGYNEQFF. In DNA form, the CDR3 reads TGTGCCAGCAGCTTGGAAGGTAGCGGGGGATACAATGAGCAGTTCTTC.

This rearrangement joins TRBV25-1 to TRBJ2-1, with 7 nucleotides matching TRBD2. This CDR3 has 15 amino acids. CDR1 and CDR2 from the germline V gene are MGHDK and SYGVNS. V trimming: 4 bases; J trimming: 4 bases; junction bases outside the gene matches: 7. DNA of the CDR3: TGTGCCAGCAGTGCGCCGGGACTAAAATACAATGAGCAGTTCTTC. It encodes CASSAPGLKYNEQFF.

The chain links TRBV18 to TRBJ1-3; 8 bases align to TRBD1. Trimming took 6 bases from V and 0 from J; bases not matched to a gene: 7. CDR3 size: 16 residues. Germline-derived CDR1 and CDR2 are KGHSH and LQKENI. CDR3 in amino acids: CASSQPGQVSGNTIYF. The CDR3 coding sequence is TGTGCCAGCTCCCAACCGGGACAGGTCTCTGGAAACACCATATATTTT.

In nucleotides, the CDR3 is TGTGCCAGCACGAGCGCTAATCAGCCCCAGCATTTT. Translated, it gives CASTSANQPQHF. This chain links TRBV28 with TRBJ1-5, with D uncertain. With 7 bases removed from V and 4 bases from J, the gap between germline ends came to 8 bases. Germline lookup yields CDR1 MDHEN and CDR2 SYDVKM. CDR3 length: 12 amino acids.